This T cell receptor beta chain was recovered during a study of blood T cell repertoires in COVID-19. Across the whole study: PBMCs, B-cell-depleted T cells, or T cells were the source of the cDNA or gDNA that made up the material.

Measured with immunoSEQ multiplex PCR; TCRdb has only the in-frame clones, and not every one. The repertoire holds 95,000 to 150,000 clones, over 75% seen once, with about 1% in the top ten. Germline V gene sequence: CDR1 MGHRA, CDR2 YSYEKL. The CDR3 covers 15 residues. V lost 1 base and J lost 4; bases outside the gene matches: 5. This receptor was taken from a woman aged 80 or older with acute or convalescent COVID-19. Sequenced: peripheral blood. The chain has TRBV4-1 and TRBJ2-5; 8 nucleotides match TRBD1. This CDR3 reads CASSQGGGTGETQYF. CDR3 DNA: TGCGCCAGCAGCCAAGGGGGCGGGACAGGAGAGACCCAGTACTTC.